The T cell receptor (beta chain) described here comes from a study of blood T cell repertoires in COVID-19. Study at large: COVID-19 samples, acute and convalescent, were from the United States, Italy and Spain. In each case, the material was cDNA or gDNA derived from T cells, B-cell-depleted T cells, or PBMCs.

V was pared by 4 bases and J by 5 bases, with 11 bases of the junction left unmatched. Germline V gives CDR1 SGHNT, CDR2 YENEEA. CDR3 size: 16 residues. As handled by the study authors: The assay estimated nucleated cells by amplifying reference gene primers. TCRdb's copy holds only in-frame clones and misses some; the assay was immunoSEQ multiplex PCR. V and J calls and clone size are those listed in that table; D and trimming were worked out from the DNA. The sample lists 200,000 to 300,000 clones; just under 85% were seen once. The clonotype was recovered from a woman older than 75 with acute or convalescent COVID-19. The rearrangement joins TRBV11-3 to TRBJ2-5; TRBD2 matches 9 bases. Sequenced input: peripheral blood. In DNA form, the CDR3 reads TGTGCCAGCAGCTCCCGAGGCGGGGGGGCCTGGGAGACCCAGTACTTC. This codes for CASSSRGGGAWETQYF.